The rows below give T cell receptor beta chains drawn from one sample of a study of cytomegalovirus exposure and HLA in healthy donors. Profiling relied on immunoSEQ multiplex PCR, and the TCRdb table lists in-frame clones only, not all of them. The table records 200,000 or so clones, about 77% of them present only once. Sequencing was performed on PBMCs. These receptor sequences come from a woman under 40 in good health and CMV-seropositive. Each CDR3 is given with its conserved first and last residue. D genes are given only for firm matches. Size values are once, few and many counts, or a class for expanded clones, and some rows have none.

cdr3_aa,clone_size,v_call,j_call,d_call
CASSPLASSYEQYF,-,TRBV19,TRBJ2-7,TRBD2
CASSMRTGELVTTEAFF,-,TRBV19,TRBJ1-1,TRBD1
CASSPGGLAVSSYEQYF,-,TRBV11-2,TRBJ2-7,TRBD2
CASSSVASYEQFF,-,TRBV27,TRBJ2-1,-
CASSQGQSYYEQYF,once,TRBV27,TRBJ2-7,-
CASWDNPYGYTF,few,TRBV19,TRBJ1-2,-
CASSPDRGRRTEAFF,few,TRBV11-2,TRBJ1-1,TRBD1
CASSQPGTGVAEAFF,once,TRBV27,TRBJ1-1,TRBD1
CASSSPAVPSYNEQFF,-,TRBV5-1,TRBJ2-1,-
CASSLPAAGQPQHF,-,TRBV7-9,TRBJ1-5,-
CASSSRTSVDTGELFF,-,TRBV5-1,TRBJ2-2,TRBD2
CASSYRSMNTEAFF,-,TRBV6-1,TRBJ1-1,-
CASSARDRRSEKLFF,few,TRBV19,TRBJ1-4,TRBD1
CASSPWDRGLYNEQFF,-,TRBV5-6,TRBJ2-1,TRBD1
CASGRTGADEQYF,-,TRBV11-2,TRBJ2-7,TRBD1
CASSGPTSGRAYEQYF,-,TRBV2,TRBJ2-7,TRBD2
CASAGAQEVQPQHF,-,TRBV19,TRBJ1-5,-
CASSLEGGQTGQPQHF,once,TRBV7-9,TRBJ1-5,-
CASRINPVAGNYGYTF,few,TRBV28,TRBJ1-2,-
CASSQGREIEAFF,-,TRBV4-1,TRBJ1-1,-
CASSNQGLVGRTDTQYF,-,TRBV5-6,TRBJ2-3,-
CASSDRNYGYTF,few,TRBV25-1,TRBJ1-2,-
CASSPQSFQGGETQYF,-,TRBV18,TRBJ2-5,-